This TCR beta chain was obtained from a study of cytomegalovirus exposure and HLA in healthy donors. With 6 bases clipped from V and 2 bases from J, the junction kept 12 bases outside the gene matches. CDR1 is MNHEY and CDR2 is SMNVEV in the germline V gene (reference sequence). CDR3 length: 16 residues. The PCR used 60 Vbeta and 13 Jbeta primers. Libraries were prepared by immunoSEQ multiplex PCR; TCRdb keeps only in-frame clonotypes and omits some of them. Among 150,000 to 200,000 clones listed, approximately 80% were seen once. Of note for this clone: Its antigen remains unknown.

Broader study findings: In all likelihood, a cluster of highly shared sequence variants was a sequencing artifact.

The source is a man aged 50 to 60 in good health and CMV-seropositive. What was sequenced was PBMCs. This chain uses TRBV27 with TRBJ1-1; 7 nucleotides align to TRBD1. CDR3 nucleotide sequence: TGTGCCAGCAGCCACTATCGGACAGGAATTAACACTGAAGCTTTCTTT. Translation: CASSHYRTGINTEAFF.